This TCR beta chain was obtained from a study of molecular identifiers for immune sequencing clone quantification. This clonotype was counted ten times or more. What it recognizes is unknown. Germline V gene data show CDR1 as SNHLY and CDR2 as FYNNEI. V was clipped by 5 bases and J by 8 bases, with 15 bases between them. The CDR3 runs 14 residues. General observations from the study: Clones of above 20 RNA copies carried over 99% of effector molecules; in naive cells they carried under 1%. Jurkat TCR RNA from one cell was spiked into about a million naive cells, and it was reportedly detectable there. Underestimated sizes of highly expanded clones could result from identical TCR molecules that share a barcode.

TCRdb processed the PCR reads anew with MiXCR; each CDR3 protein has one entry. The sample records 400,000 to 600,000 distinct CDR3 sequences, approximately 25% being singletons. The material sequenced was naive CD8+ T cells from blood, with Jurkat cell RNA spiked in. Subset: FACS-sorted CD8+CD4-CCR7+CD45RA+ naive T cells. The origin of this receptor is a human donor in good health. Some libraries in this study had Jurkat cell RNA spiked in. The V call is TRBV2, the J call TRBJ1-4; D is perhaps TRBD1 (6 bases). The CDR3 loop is CASSPGQTGEKLFF. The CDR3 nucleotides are TGTGCCAGCAGTCCTGGACAGACGGGGGAAAAACTGTTTTTT.